This T cell receptor beta chain was obtained from a study of molecular identifiers for immune sequencing clone quantification. Sorted inputs of about 19,000 to 1,100,000 cells, with 10%, 30% or 50% RNA, yielded naive CD8 libraries. In the sort, naive CD8 T cells were defined as CD8+CD4-CCR7+CD45RA+. For bulk TCR libraries, previously described methods and listed TCR primers were used. TCRdb fed the PCR reads into MiXCR, producing one record per CDR3 protein. The sample contains under 600,000 distinct CDR3 sequences, around 23% of which appear only once. This clonotype was counted ten times or more. The CDR3 covers 16 residues. The germline CDR1 and CDR2 sequences are MNHNY and SVGAGI (reference sequence). V was clipped by 0 bases and J by 7 bases; unmatched bases: 8.

The receptor's source is a human donor in good health. Some libraries in this study had Jurkat cell RNA spiked in. The chain links TRBV6-6 to TRBJ2-3, with TRBD2 identical over 9 bases. Sample: naive CD8+ T cells from blood, with Jurkat cell RNA spiked in. The sample's subset: FACS-sorted CD8+CD4-CCR7+CD45RA+ naive T cells. The CDR3 region is CASSYSYAGGQHTQYF. The CDR3 DNA reads as TGTGCCAGCAGTTACTCGTACGCGGGGGGGCAACATACGCAGTATTTT.